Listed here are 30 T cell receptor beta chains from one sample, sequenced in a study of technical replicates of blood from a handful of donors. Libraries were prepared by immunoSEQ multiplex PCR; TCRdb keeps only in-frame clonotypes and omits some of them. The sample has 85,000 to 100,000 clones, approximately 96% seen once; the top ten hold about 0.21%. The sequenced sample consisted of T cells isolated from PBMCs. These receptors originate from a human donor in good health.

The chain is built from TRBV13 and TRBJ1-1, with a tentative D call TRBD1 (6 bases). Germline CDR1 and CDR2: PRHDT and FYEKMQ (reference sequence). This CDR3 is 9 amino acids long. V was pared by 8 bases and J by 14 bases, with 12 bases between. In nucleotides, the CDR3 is TGTGCCAGCGGGCCCAGGGGATTCTTT. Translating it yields CASGPRGFF.

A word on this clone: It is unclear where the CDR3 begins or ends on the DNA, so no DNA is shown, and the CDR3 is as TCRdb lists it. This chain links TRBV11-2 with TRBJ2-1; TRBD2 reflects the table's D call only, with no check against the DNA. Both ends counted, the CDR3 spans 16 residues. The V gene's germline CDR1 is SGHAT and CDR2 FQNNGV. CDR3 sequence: CASSTSGGERGNEQFF.

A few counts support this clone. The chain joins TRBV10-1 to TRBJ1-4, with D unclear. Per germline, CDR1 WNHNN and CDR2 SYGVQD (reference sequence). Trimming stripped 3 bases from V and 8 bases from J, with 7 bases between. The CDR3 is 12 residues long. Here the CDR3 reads CASSDPGEKLFF. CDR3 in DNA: TGCGCCAGCAGTGACCCGGGGGAAAAACTGTTTTTT.

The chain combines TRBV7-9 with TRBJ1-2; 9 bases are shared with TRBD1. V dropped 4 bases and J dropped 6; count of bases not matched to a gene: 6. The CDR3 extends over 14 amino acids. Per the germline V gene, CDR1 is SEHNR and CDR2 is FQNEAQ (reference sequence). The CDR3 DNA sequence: TGTGCCAGCAGCTCCCCAGACAGGGGGGATGGCTACACCTTC. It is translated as CASSSPDRGDGYTF.

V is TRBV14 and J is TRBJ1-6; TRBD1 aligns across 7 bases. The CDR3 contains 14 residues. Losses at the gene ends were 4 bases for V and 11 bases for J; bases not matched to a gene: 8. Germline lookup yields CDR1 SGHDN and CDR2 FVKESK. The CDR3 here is CASSLGQDATPLHF. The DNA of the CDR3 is TGTGCCAGCAGCCTCGGACAGGACGCGACACCCCTCCACTTT.

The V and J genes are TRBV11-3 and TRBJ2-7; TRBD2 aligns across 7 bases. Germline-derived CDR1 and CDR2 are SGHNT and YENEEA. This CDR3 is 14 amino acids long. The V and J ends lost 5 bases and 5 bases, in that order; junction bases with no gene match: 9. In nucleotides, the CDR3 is TGTGCCAGCAGCAAAGCGGGGATTTGGGACGAGCAGTACTTC. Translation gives CASSKAGIWDEQYF.

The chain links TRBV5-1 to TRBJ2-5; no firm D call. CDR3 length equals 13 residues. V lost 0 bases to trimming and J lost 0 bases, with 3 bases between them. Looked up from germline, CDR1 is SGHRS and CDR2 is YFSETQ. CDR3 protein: CASSLAYQETQYF. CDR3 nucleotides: TGCGCCAGCAGCTTGGCGTACCAAGAGACCCAGTACTTC.

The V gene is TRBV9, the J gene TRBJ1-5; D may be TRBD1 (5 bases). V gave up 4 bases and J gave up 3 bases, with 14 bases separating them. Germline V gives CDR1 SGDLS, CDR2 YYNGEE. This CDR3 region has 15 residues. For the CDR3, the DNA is TGTGCCAGCAGCCCCCAGGTAGGGGTCAATCAGCCCCAGCATTTT. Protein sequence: CASSPQVGVNQPQHF.

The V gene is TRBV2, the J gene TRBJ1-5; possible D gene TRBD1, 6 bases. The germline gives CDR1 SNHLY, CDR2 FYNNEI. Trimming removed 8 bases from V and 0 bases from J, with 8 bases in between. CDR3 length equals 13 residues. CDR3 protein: CASGQYSNQPQHF. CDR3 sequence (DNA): TGTGCCAGCGGACAGTATAGCAATCAGCCCCAGCATTTT.

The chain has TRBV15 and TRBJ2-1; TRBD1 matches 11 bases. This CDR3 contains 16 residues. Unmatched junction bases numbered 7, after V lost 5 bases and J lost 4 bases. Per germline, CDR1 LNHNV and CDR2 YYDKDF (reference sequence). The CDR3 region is CATSRLDRGRYNEQFF. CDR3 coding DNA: TGTGCCACCAGCCGATTGGACAGGGGGCGTTACAATGAGCAGTTCTTC.

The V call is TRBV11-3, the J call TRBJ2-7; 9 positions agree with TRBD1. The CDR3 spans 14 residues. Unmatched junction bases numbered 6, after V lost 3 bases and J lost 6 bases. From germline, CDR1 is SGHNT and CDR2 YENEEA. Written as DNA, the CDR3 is TGTGCCAGCAGCTTTGGGACAGGGTCCATCGAGCAGTACTTC. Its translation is CASSFGTGSIEQYF.

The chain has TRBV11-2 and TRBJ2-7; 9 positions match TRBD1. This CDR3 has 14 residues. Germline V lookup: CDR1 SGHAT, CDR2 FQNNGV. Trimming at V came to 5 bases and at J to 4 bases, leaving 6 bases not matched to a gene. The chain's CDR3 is CASSPGTGLYEQYF. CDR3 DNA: TGTGCCAGCAGCCCCGGGACAGGGTTGTACGAGCAGTACTTC.

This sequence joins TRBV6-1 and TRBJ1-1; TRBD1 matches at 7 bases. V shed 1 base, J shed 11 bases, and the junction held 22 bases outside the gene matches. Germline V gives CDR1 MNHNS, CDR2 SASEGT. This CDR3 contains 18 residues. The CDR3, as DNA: TGTGCCAGCAGTGAAGATCCCAGATTGGAGCCAGGGGGGACAGTCGCTTTCTTT. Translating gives CASSEDPRLEPGGTVAFF.

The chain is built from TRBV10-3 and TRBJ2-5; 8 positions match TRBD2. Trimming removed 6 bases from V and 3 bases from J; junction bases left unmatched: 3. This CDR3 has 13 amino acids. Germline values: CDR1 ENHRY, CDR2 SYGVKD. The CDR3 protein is CAISSGLEETQYF. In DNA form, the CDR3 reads TGTGCCATCAGCTCGGGACTAGAAGAGACCCAGTACTTC.

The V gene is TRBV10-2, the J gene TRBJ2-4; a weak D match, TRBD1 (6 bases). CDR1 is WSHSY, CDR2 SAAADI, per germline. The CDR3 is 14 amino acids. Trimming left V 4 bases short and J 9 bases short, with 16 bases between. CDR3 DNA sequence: TGCGCCAGCAGTGGGGATATGCAGGGGCCCATTCAGTACTTC. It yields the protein CASSGDMQGPIQYF.

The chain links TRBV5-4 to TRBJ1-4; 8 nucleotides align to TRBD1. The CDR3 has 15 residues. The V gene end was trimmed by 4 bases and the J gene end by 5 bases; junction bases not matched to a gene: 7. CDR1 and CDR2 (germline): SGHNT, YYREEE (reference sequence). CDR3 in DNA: TGTGCCAGCAGCCTAGGGACAGGCCTGAATGAAAAACTGTTTTTT. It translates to CASSLGTGLNEKLFF.

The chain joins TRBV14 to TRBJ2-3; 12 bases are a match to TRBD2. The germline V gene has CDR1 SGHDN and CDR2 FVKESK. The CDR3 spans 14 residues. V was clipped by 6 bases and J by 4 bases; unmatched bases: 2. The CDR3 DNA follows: TGTGCCAGCAGTCTAGCGGGAGGGCCAGATACGCAGTATTTT. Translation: CASSLAGGPDTQYF.

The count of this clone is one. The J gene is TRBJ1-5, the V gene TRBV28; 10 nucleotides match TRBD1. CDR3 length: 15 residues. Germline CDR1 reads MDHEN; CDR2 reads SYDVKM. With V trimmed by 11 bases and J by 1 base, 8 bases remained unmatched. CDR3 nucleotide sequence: TGTGCCGCCGGCGGGACAGGGGCGAGCAATCAGCCCCAGCATTTT. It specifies CAAGGTGASNQPQHF.

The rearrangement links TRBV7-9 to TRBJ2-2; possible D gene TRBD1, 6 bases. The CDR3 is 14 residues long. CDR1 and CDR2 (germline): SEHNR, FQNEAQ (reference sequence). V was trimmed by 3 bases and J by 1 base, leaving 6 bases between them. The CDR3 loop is CASSLTGNTGELFF. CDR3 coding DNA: TGTGCCAGCAGCTTGACAGGGAACACCGGGGAGCTGTTTTTT.

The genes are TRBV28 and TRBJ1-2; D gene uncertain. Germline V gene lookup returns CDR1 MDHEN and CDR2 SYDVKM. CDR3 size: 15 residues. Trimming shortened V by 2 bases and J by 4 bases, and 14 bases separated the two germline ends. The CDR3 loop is CASSLISLGSYGYTF. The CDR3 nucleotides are TGTGCCAGCAGTTTAATATCCCTCGGGTCCTATGGCTACACCTTC.

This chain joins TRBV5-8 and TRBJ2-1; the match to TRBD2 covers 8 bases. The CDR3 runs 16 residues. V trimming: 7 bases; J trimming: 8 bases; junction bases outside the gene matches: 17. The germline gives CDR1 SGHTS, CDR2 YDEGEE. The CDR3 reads CASLFIGVAGRDEQFF. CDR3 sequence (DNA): TGTGCCAGCCTTTTCATAGGGGTAGCGGGAAGGGATGAGCAGTTCTTC.

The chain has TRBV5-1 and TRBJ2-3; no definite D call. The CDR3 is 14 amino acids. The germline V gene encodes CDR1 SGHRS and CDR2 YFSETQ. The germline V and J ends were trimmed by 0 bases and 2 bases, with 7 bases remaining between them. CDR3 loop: CASSLEQATDTQYF. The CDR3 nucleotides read TGCGCCAGCAGCTTGGAGCAGGCCACAGATACGCAGTATTTT.

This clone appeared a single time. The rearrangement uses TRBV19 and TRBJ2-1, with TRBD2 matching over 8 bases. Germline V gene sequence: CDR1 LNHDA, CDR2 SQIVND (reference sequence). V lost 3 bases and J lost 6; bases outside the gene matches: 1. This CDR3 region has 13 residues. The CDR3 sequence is CASSIGGGNEQFF. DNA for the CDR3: TGTGCCAGTAGTATCGGGGGGGGCAATGAGCAGTTCTTC.

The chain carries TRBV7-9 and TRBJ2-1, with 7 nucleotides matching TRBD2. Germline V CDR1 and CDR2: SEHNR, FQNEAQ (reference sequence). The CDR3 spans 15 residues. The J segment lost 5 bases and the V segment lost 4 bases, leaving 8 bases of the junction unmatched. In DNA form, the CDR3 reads TGTGCCAGCAGCTCGCTAGCGGCCTCACACAATGAGCAGTTCTTC. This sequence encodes CASSSLAASHNEQFF. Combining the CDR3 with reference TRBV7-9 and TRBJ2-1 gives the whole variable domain DTGVSQNPRHKITKRGQNVTFRCDPISEHNRLYWYRQTLGQGPEFLTYFQNEAQLEKSRLLSDRFSAERPKGSFSTLEIQRTEQGDSAMYLCASSSLAASHNEQFFGPGTRLTVL.

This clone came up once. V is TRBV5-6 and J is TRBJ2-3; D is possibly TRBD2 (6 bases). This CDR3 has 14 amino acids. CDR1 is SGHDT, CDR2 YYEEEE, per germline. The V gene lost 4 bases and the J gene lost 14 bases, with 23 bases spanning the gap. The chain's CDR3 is CASSAAQLAPPRYF. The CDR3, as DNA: TGTGCCAGCAGCGCAGCCCAACTAGCTCCCCCCCGGTATTTT.

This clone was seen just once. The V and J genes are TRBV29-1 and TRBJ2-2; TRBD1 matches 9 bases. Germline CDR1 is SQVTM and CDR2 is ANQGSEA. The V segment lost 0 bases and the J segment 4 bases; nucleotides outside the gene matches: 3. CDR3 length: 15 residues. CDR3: CSVEDRTGVTGELFF. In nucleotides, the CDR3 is TGCAGCGTTGAAGATCGGACAGGGGTCACCGGGGAGCTGTTTTTT.

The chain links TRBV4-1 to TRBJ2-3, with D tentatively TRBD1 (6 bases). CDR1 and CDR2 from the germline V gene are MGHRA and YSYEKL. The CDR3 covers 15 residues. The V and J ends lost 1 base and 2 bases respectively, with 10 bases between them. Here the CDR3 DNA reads TGCGCCAGCAGCCAAGTACAGGGTGACACAGATACGCAGTATTTT. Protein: CASSQVQGDTDTQYF.

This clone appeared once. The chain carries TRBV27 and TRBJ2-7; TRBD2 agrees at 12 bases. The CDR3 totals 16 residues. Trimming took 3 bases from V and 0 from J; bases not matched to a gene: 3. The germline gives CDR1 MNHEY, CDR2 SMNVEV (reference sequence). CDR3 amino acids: CASSLRTSGNSYEQYF. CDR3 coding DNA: TGTGCCAGCAGTTTGCGGACTAGCGGGAACTCCTACGAGCAGTACTTC.

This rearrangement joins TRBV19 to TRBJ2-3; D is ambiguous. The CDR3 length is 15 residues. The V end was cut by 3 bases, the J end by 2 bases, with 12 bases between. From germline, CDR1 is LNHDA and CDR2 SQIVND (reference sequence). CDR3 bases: TGTGCCAGTAGTATCCCCGTTATCGTCACAGATACGCAGTATTTT. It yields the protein CASSIPVIVTDTQYF.

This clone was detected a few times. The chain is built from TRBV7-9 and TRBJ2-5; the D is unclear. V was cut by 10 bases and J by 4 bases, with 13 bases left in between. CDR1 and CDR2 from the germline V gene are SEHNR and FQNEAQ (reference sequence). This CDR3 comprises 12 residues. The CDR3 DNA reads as TGTGCCATCGAACCTACCGGAGAGACCCAGTACTTC. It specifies CAIEPTGETQYF.